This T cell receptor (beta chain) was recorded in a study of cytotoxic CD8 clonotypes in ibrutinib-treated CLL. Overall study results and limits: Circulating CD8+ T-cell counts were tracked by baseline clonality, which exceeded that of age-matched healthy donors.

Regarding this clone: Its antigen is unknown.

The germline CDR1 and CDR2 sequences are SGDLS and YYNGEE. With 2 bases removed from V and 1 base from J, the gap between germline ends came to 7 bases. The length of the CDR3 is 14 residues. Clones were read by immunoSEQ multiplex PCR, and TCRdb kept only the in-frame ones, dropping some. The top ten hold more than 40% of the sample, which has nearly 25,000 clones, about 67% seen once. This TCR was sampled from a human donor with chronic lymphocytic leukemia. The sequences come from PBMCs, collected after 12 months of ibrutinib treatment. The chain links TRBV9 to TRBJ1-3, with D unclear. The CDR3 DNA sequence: TGTGCCAGCAGCGTTGGTATGTCTGGAAACACCATATATTTT. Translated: CASSVGMSGNTIYF.